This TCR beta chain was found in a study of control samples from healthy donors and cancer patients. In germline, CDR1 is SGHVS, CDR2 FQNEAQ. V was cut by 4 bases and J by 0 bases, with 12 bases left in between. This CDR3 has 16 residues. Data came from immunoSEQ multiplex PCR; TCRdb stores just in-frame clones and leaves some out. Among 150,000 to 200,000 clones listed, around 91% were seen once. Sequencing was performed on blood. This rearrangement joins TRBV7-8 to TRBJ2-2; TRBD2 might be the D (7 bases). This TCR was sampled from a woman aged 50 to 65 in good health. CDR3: CASSSSGGSNTGELFF. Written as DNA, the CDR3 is TGTGCCAGCAGCTCCTCGGGGGGCTCGAACACCGGGGAGCTGTTTTTT. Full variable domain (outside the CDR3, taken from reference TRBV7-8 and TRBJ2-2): GAGVSQSPRYKVAKRGQDVALRCDPISGHVSLFWYQQALGQGPEFLTYFQNEAQLDKSGLPSDRFFAERPEGSVSTLKIQRTQQEDSAVYLCASSSSGGSNTGELFFGEGSRLTVL.